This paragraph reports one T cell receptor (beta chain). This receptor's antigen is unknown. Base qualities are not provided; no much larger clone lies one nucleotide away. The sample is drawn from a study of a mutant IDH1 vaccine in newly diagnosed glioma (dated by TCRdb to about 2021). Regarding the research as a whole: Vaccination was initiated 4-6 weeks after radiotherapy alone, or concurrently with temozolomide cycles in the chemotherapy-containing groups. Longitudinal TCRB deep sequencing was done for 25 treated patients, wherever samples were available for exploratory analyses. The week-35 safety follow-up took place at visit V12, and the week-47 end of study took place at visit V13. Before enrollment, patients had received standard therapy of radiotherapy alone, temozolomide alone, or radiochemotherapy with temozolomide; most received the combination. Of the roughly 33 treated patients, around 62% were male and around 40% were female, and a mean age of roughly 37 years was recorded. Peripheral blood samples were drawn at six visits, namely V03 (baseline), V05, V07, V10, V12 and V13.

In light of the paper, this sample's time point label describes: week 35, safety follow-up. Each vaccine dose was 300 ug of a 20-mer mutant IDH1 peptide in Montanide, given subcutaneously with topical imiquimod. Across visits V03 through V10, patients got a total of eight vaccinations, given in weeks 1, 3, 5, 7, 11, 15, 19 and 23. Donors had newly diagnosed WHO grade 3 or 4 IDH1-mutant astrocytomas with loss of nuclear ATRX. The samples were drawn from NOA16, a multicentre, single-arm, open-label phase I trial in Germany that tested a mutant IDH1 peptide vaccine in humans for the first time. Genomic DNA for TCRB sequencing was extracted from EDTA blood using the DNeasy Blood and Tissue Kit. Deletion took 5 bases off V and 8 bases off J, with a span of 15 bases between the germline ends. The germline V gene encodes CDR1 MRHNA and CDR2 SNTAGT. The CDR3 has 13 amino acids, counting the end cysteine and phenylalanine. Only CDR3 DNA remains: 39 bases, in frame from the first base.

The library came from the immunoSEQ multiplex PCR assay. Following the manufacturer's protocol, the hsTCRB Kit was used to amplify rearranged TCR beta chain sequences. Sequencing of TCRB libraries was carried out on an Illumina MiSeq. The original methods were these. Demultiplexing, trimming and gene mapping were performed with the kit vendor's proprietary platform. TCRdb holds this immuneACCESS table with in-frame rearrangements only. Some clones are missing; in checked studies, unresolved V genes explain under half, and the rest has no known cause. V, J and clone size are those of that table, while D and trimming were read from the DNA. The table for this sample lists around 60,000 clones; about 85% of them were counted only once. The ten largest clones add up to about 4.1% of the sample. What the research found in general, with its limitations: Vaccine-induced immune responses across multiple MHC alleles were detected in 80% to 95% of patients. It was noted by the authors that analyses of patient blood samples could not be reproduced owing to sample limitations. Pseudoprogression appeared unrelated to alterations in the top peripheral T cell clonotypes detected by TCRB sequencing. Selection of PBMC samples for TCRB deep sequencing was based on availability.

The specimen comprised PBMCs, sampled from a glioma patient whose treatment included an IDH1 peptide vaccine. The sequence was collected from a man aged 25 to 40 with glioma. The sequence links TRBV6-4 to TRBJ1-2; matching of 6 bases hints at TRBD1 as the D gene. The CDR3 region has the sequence CASSPSGADGYTF. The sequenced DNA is TGTGCCAGCAGTCCTTCGGGGGCAGACGGCTACACCTTC.